This is a list of T cell receptor beta chains from one sample in a study of cytomegalovirus exposure and HLA in healthy donors. Here immunoSEQ multiplex PCR was the method, and the copy in TCRdb shows in-frame clones only, minus some. The sample shows about 130,000 clones, 75% to 90% of them seen only once. Sequenced material: PBMCs. The receptors here all came from a woman in her late teens or twenties in good health and CMV-seronegative. Each CDR3 is given with its conserved first and last residue. D genes are given only for firm matches. Clone size appears in some rows only: once, few, many, or a class for an expanded clone.

d_gene | j_gene | v_gene | abundance | CDR3aa | CDR3nt
- | TRBJ1-1 | TRBV6-5 | - | CASSYSPTGWFTEAFF | TGTGCCAGCAGTTACTCCCCGACAGGCTGGTTCACTGAAGCTTTCTTT
- | TRBJ1-6 | TRBV5-1 | - | CASSLEASGSGSPLHF | TGCGCCAGCAGCTTGGAAGCCTCAGGGTCCGGTTCACCCCTCCACTTT
- | TRBJ1-2 | TRBV6-5 | - | CASSFSLVLANYGYTF | TGTGCCAGCAGTTTCTCTTTGGTTTTAGCTAACTATGGCTACACCTTC
- | TRBJ1-5 | TRBV5-8 | - | CASRGGNWNQPQHF | TGTGCCAGCCGGGGAGGGAATTGGAATCAGCCCCAGCATTTT
- | TRBJ2-7 | TRBV6-5 | - | CASSYDPGESSYEQYF | TGTGCCAGCAGTTACGATCCGGGGGAGAGCTCCTACGAGCAGTACTTC
TRBD2 | TRBJ2-3 | TRBV6-1 | - | CASKESGVTDTQYF | TGTGCCAGCAAGGAAAGCGGGGTGACAGATACGCAGTATTTT
- | TRBJ1-1 | TRBV11-2 | - | CASSWVRGNTEAFF | TGTGCCAGCAGCTGGGTGCGGGGTAACACTGAAGCTTTCTTT
- | TRBJ2-5 | TRBV9 | - | CASSGGQYQETQYF | TGTGCCAGCAGCGGTGGACAGTACCAAGAGACCCAGTACTTC
- | TRBJ1-1 | TRBV7-3 | - | CASSLQSNTEAFF | TGTGCCAGCAGCTTACAGTCGAACACTGAAGCTTTCTTT
TRBD1 | TRBJ1-2 | TRBV7-9 | - | CASSSYGQGYHTF | TGTGCCAGCAGCTCCTATGGACAGGGGTACCACACCTTC
- | TRBJ1-5 | TRBV4-1 | few | CASSPRQFGGQPQHF | TGCGCCAGCAGCCCAAGACAGTTCGGAGGGCAGCCCCAGCATTTT
- | TRBJ1-1 | TRBV7-2 | - | CASSLAMGASTEAFF | TGTGCCAGCAGCTTAGCTATGGGGGCGAGCACTGAAGCTTTCTTT
TRBD1 | TRBJ1-1 | TRBV5-6 | - | CASSLGTGTEAFF | TGTGCCAGCAGCTTAGGGACAGGAACTGAAGCTTTCTTT
- | TRBJ2-5 | TRBV27 | - | CASSARGFETQYF | TGTGCCAGCAGTGCCCGGGGTTTCGAGACCCAGTACTTC
TRBD1 | TRBJ1-2 | TRBV19 | - | CASTPGDSVYGYTF | TGTGCCAGTACTCCAGGGGACAGTGTCTATGGCTACACCTTC
TRBD1 | TRBJ2-2 | TRBV2 | - | CATTTGGTGELFF | TGTGCCACCACTACAGGGGGAACCGGGGAGCTGTTTTTT
- | TRBJ1-5 | TRBV18 | - | CASSPGGQIHQPQHF | TGTGCCAGCTCTCCCGGAGGGCAAATTCATCAGCCCCAGCATTTT
- | TRBJ1-3 | TRBV9 | - | CASSVAQGFSGNTIYF | TGTGCCAGCAGCGTAGCGCAGGGTTTCTCTGGAAACACCATATATTTT
TRBD1 | TRBJ2-7 | TRBV14 | - | CASSRDRGSPAQYF | TGTGCCAGCAGCCGGGACAGGGGCTCCCCGGCGCAGTACTTC
- | TRBJ2-3 | TRBV10-1 | - | CASSEDYLADTQYF | TGCGCCAGCAGTGAAGACTATCTAGCAGATACGCAGTATTTT
TRBD1 | TRBJ1-1 | TRBV9 | - | CASSVGQGQAFF | TGTGCCAGCAGCGTAGGACAGGGCCAAGCTTTCTTT
- | TRBJ1-6 | TRBV12-5 | - | CASEGANSPLHF | TGTGCTAGTGAAGGGGCTAATTCACCCCTCCACTTT
TRBD1 | TRBJ1-2 | TRBV7-9 | - | CASSSPGQGNYGYTF | TGTGCCAGCAGCTCCCCGGGACAGGGAAACTATGGCTACACCTTC
- | TRBJ1-2 | TRBV28 | - | CASTQTGFYGYTF | TGTGCCAGTACCCAAACAGGGTTTTATGGCTACACCTTC
- | TRBJ1-6 | TRBV6-1 | - | CASSDDSDSWSSPLHF | TGTGCCAGCAGTGATGACTCGGACAGCTGGAGTTCACCCCTCCACTTT
TRBD1 | TRBJ1-1 | TRBV6-5 | - | CASSSGQGLSEAFF | TGTGCCAGCAGTTCGGGACAGGGGCTCTCGGAAGCTTTCTTT
- | TRBJ2-7 | TRBV6-1 | few | CASSGHPREYEQYF | TGTGCCAGCAGTGGTCATCCCAGGGAATACGAGCAGTACTTC
TRBD1 | TRBJ2-7 | TRBV10-3 | - | CAITRQGAYEQYF | TGTGCCATCACCAGACAGGGGGCTTACGAGCAGTACTTC
- | TRBJ1-1 | TRBV4-1 | - | CASSQDLATHRAFF | TGCGCCAGCAGCCAAGATCTGGCGACGCACAGAGCTTTCTTT
- | TRBJ1-2 | TRBV2 | - | CASSEAGREMPGYTF | TGTGCCAGCAGTGAAGCTGGCAGGGAAATGCCCGGCTACACCTTC
- | TRBJ1-2 | TRBV4-1 | - | CASSQVPPRGYTENYGYTF | TGCGCCAGCAGCCAAGTACCCCCGCGCGGCTACACCGAAAACTATGGCTACACCTTC
- | TRBJ2-7 | TRBV27 | - | CASSLGPGALYEQYF | TGTGCCAGCAGTTTAGGTCCAGGGGCTCTGTACGAGCAGTACTTC
TRBD2 | TRBJ2-1 | TRBV10-2 | - | CASSEVAGANEQFF | TGCGCCAGCAGTGAGGTAGCGGGGGCCAATGAGCAGTTCTTC
TRBD1 | TRBJ2-7 | TRBV7-6 | - | CASSPRRTGPEQYF | TGTGCCAGCAGCCCGAGAAGGACAGGGCCCGAGCAGTACTTC
- | TRBJ2-5 | TRBV29-1 | - | CSVGSGFGETQYF | TGCAGCGTTGGGAGTGGATTCGGAGAGACCCAGTACTTC
- | TRBJ1-2 | TRBV5-4 | - | CASSLAGQPLIGDGYTF | TGTGCCAGCAGCTTGGCCGGACAGCCTCTGATTGGGGATGGCTACACCTTC
- | TRBJ1-2 | TRBV6-5 | - | CASTLGGNGYTF | TGTGCCAGCACCCTCGGGGGGAACGGCTACACCTTC
- | TRBJ2-7 | TRBV15 | - | CATSRDLGEHYEQYF | TGTGCCACCAGCAGAGATCTAGGGGAACACTACGAGCAGTACTTC
- | TRBJ1-2 | TRBV20-1 | - | CSARVLYGYTF | TGCAGTGCTAGAGTCCTCTATGGCTACACCTTC